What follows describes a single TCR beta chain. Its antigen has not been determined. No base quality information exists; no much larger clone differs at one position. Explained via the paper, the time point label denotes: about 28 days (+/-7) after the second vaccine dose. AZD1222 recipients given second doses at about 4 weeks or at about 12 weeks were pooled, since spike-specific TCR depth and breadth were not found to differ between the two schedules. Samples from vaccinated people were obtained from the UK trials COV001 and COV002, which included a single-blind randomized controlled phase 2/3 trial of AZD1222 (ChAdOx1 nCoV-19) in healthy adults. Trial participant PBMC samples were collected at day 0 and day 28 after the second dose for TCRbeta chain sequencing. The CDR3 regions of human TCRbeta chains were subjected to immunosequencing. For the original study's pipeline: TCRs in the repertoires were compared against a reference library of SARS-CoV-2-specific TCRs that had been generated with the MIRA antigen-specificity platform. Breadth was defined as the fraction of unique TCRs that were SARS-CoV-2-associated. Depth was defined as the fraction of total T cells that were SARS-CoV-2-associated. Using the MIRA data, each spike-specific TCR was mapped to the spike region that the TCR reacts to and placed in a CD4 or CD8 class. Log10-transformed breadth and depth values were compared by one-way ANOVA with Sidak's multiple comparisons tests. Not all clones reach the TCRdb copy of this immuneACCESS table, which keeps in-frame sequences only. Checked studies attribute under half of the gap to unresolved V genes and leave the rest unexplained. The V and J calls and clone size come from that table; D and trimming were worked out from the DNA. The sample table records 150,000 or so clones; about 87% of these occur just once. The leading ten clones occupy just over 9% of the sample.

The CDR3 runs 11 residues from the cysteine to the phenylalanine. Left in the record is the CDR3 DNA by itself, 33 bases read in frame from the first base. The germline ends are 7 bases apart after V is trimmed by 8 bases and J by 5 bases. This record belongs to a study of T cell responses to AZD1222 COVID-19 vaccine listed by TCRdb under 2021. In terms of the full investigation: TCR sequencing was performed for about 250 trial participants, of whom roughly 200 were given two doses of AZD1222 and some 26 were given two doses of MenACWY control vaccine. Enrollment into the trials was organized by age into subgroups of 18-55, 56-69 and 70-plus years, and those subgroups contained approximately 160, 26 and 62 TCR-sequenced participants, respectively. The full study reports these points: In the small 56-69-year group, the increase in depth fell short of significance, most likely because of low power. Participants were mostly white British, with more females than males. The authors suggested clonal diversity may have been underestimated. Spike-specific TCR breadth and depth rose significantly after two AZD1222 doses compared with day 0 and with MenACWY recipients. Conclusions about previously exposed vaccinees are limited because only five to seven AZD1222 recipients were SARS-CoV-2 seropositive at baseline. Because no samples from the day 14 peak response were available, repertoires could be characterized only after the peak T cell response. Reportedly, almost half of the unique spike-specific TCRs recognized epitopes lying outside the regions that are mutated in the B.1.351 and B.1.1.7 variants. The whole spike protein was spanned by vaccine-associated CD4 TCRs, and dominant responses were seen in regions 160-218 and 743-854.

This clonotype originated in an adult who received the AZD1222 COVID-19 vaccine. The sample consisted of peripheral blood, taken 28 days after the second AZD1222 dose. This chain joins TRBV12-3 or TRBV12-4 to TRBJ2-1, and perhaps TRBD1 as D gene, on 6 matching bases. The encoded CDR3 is CASGQHNEQFF. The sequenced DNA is TGTGCCAGCGGACAGCACAATGAGCAGTTCTTC.